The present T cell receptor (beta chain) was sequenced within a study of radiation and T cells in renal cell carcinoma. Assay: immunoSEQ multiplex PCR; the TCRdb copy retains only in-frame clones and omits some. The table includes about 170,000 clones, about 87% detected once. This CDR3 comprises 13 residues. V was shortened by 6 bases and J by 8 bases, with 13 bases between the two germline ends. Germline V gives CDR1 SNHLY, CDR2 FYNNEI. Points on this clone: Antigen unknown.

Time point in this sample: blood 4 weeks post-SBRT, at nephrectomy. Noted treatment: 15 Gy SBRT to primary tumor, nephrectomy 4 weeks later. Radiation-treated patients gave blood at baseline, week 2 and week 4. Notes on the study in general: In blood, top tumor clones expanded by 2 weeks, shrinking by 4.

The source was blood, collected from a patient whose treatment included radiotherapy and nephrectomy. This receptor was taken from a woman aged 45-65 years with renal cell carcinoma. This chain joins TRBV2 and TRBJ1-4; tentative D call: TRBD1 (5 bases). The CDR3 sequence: CASRRQRQEKLFF. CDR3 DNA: TGTGCCAGCAGGAGACAGAGGCAAGAAAAACTGTTTTTT.